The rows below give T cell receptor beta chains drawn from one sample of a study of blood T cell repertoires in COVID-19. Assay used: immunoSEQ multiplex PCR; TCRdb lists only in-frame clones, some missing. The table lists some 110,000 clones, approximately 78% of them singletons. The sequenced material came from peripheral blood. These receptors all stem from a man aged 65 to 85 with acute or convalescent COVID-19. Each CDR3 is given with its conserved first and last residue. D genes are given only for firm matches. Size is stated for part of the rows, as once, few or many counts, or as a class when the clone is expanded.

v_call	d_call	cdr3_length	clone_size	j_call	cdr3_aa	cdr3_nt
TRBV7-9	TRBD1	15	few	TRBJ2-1	CASSMDRAFYNEQFF	TGTGCCAGCAGCATGGACAGGGCCTTTTACAATGAGCAGTTCTTC
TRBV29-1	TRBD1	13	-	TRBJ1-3	CSVQGQSGNTIYF	TGCAGCGTTCAGGGACAGTCGGGAAACACCATATATTTT
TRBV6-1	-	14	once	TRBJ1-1	CASSEDSLNTEAFF	TGTGCCAGCAGTGAGGACAGTTTGAACACTGAAGCTTTCTTT
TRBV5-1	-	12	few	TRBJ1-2	CASSLSGEQYTF	TGCGCCAGCAGCTTATCAGGGGAACAATACACCTTC
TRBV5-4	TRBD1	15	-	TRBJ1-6	CASSPNPQGNSPLHF	TGTGCCAGCAGCCCCAACCCACAGGGGAATTCACCCCTCCACTTT
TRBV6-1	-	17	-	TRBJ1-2	CASSEAGRTANNYGYTF	TGTGCCAGCAGTGAAGCGGGTCGGACAGCAAATAACTATGGCTACACCTTC
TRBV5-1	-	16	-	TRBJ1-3	CASSLQSELTGNTIYF	TGCGCCAGCAGCTTACAGTCAGAGCTAACTGGAAACACCATATATTTT
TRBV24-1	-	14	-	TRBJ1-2	CATSGRGSNYGYTF	TGTGCCACGAGTGGTCGAGGATCTAACTATGGCTACACCTTC
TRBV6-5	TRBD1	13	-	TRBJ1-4	CASQDRLREKLFF	TGTGCCAGCCAGGACAGGTTAAGAGAAAAACTGTTTTTT
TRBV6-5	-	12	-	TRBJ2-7	CASKQGKYEQYF	TGTGCCAGCAAACAGGGCAAGTACGAGCAGTACTTC
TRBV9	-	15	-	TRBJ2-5	CASSVAPGDQETQYF	TGTGCCAGCAGCGTAGCCCCGGGGGACCAAGAGACCCAGTACTTC
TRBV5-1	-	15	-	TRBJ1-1	CASSLATREDTEAFF	TGCGCCAGCAGCTTAGCGACCAGGGAGGACACTGAAGCTTTCTTT
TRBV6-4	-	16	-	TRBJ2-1	CASSDSGGASYNEQFF	TGTGCCAGCAGTGACTCCGGGGGAGCGTCCTACAATGAGCAGTTCTTC
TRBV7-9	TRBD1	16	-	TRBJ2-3	CASSLKGQGGTDTHYF	TGTGCCAGCAGCTTAAAGGGACAGGGTGGCACAGATACGCATTATTTT
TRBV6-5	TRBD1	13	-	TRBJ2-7	CASSSMDRGEQYF	TGTGCCAGCAGTTCAATGGACAGGGGCGAGCAGTACTTC
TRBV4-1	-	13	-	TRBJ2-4	CASSQGAENIQYF	TGCGCCAGCAGCCAAGGGGCCGAAAACATTCAGTACTTC
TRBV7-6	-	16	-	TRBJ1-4	CASYPKKGGSDEKLFF	TGTGCCAGCTACCCAAAAAAAGGGGGTTCCGATGAAAAACTGTTTTTT
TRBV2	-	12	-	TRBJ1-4	CASRQTNEKLFF	TGTGCCAGCAGACAAACTAATGAAAAACTGTTTTTT
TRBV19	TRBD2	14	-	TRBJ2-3	CASSIEAGGDTQYF	TGTGCCAGTAGTATAGAGGCGGGAGGGGATACGCAGTATTTT
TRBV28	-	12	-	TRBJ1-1	CASSLRAAEAFF	TGTGCCAGCAGTCTCAGGGCAGCGGAAGCTTTCTTT
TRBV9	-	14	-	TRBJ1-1	CASSPNGRDTEAFF	TGTGCCAGCAGCCCTAATGGGAGGGACACTGAAGCTTTCTTT
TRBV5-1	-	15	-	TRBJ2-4	CASRRGYEAKNIQYF	TGCGCCAGCAGACGGGGTTACGAAGCCAAAAACATTCAGTACTTC
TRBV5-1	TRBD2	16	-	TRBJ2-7	CASSPRAGGPQSEQYF	TGCGCCAGCAGCCCGAGGGCGGGAGGGCCGCAATCCGAGCAGTACTTC
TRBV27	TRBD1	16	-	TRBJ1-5	CASSLSGTGRNQPQHF	TGTGCCAGCAGTTTATCAGGGACAGGGCGCAATCAGCCCCAGCATTTT
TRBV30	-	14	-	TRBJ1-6	CAWTLTDSNSPLHF	TGTGCCTGGACCCTGACTGATAGTAATTCACCCCTCCACTTT
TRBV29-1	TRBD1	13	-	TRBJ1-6	CSVEETGGSPLHF	TGCAGCGTTGAAGAGACAGGGGGTTCACCCCTCCACTTT
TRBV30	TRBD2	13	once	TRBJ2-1	CAWSPTSDHEQFF	TGTGCCTGGAGTCCGACTAGCGATCATGAGCAGTTCTTC
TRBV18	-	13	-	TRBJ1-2	CASSPDIGYGYTF	TGTGCCAGCTCACCCGACATCGGCTATGGCTACACCTTC
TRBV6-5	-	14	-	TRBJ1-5	CASSRTYSNQPQHF	TGTGCCAGCAGCCGGACATATAGCAATCAGCCCCAGCATTTT
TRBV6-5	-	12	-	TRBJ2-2	CASSYFTGELFF	TGTGCCAGCTCGTATTTCACCGGGGAGCTGTTTTTT
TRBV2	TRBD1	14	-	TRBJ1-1	CASRNGQGNTEAFF	TGTGCCAGCAGGAATGGACAGGGGAACACTGAAGCTTTCTTT
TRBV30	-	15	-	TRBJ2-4	CAWSVRGGSKNIQYF	TGTGCCTGGAGTGTACGCGGGGGCTCGAAAAACATTCAGTACTTC
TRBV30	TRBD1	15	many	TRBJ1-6	CAWSGDRGRNSPLHF	TGTGCCTGGAGTGGGGACAGGGGGCGTAATTCACCCCTCCACTTT